The 15 T cell receptor beta chains below come from one sample, sequenced in a study of blood T cell repertoires in COVID-19. The protocol was immunoSEQ multiplex PCR, while the TCRdb copy is restricted to in-frame clones and leaves out a portion. The sample carries approximately 62,000 clones, just under 90% recorded once. The sequenced sample consisted of peripheral blood. The receptors come from a man in his sixties with acute or convalescent COVID-19.

The V and J genes are TRBV7-9 and TRBJ1-2; D possibly corresponds to TRBD1 (6 bases). This CDR3 contains 16 residues. Germline V CDR1 and CDR2: SEHNR, FQNEAQ (reference sequence). The V gene lost 6 bases and the J gene lost 4 bases, with 21 bases spanning the gap. CDR3 sequence reads: CASSLVGQGNPYGYTF. In DNA, the CDR3 is TGTGCCAGCAGTCTAGTTGGGCAGGGGAACCCCTATGGCTACACCTTC.

CDR3 region: CASSYEGGTYNEQFF. CDR3 coding DNA: TGTGCCAGCAGTTACGAGGGAGGGACCTACAATGAGCAGTTCTTC. The chain uses TRBV6-6 and TRBJ2-1, with 7 positions matching TRBD2. This CDR3 has 15 amino acids. Germline loops: CDR1 MNHNY, CDR2 SVGAGI (reference sequence). V gave up 2 bases and J gave up 2 bases; unmatched junction bases: 3.

The V call is TRBV13, the J call TRBJ1-1; tentative D call: TRBD1 (5 bases). Deletions cut 0 bases from V and 4 bases from J, with 9 bases between. Germline values: CDR1 PRHDT, CDR2 FYEKMQ (reference sequence). The CDR3 spans 14 residues. The CDR3 nucleotides read TGTGCCAGCAGCTTAGGGGGGCGGCGCACTGAAGCTTTCTTT. It codes for CASSLGGRRTEAFF.

The chain is built from TRBV11-3 and TRBJ2-2; 8 positions match TRBD2. The CDR3 is 20 residues long. CDR1 SGHNT and CDR2 YENEEA come from the germline V gene. Trimming removed 2 bases from V and 4 bases from J; junction bases left unmatched: 18. CDR3 nucleotide sequence: TGTGCCAGCAGCTTATCCAGGCTAGCGGGTTACCCCGCGAGCACCGGGGAGCTGTTTTTT. Amino acid sequence: CASSLSRLAGYPASTGELFF.

The gene calls are TRBV5-1 and TRBJ2-7; a weak D match, TRBD2 (6 bases). The V and J ends lost 1 base and 2 bases respectively, with 10 bases between them. The CDR3 covers 14 residues. Germline V gene data show CDR1 as SGHRS and CDR2 as YFSETQ. The CDR3 sequence is CASSLKGGTYEQYF. DNA for the CDR3: TGCGCCAGCAGCTTGAAGGGAGGCACCTACGAGCAGTACTTC.

The V gene is TRBV18, the J gene TRBJ2-7; the match to TRBD1 covers 7 bases. Germline trimming cut 6 bases from V and 0 bases from J; bases unmatched to any gene: 5. Germline V lookup: CDR1 KGHSH, CDR2 LQKENI. The CDR3 extends over 14 amino acids. In DNA, the CDR3 is TGTGCCAGCTCGACAGACAGGGCCTCCTACGAGCAGTACTTC. This translates into CASSTDRASYEQYF. Variable domain in full (rest from reference TRBV18 and TRBJ2-7): NAGVMQNPRHLVRRRGQEARLRCSPMKGHSHVYWYRQLPEEGLKFMVYLQKENIIDESGMPKERFSAEFPKEGPSILRIQQVVRGDSAAYFCASSTDRASYEQYFGPGTRLTVT.

V usage is TRBV5-1 and J usage is TRBJ2-1; TRBD2 agrees at 11 bases. The CDR3 sequence is 16 residues long. Germline values: CDR1 SGHRS, CDR2 YFSETQ. The V gene end was trimmed by 3 bases and the J gene end by 4 bases; junction bases not matched to a gene: 6. The CDR3 spells CASSSIIAGGYNEQFF. Written as DNA, the CDR3 is TGCGCCAGCAGCTCGATAATAGCGGGAGGGTACAATGAGCAGTTCTTC.

This clone came up a few times. The chain is built from TRBV6-5 and TRBJ1-1; 7 nucleotides line up with TRBD1. V lost 6 bases, J lost 3 bases, and 4 bases stayed unmatched. Germline CDR1 MNHEY, CDR2 SVGAGI. The CDR3 runs 13 residues. CDR3 amino acids: CASRGGGYTEAFF. The CDR3 DNA reads as TGTGCCAGCAGAGGAGGGGGCTACACTGAAGCTTTCTTT.

The rearrangement links TRBV6-4 to TRBJ1-1; unclear D gene. CDR1 is MRHNA, CDR2 SNTAGT, per germline. V was cut by 4 bases and J by 0 bases, with 6 bases left in between. CDR3 length: 13 residues. DNA for the CDR3: TGTGCCAGCAGTGTTAATATGAACACTGAAGCTTTCTTT. This gives the protein CASSVNMNTEAFF.

The CDR3 sequence is CAWSSGSFATNTEAFF. DNA of the CDR3: TGTGCCTGGAGTTCCGGGTCCTTCGCGACGAACACTGAAGCTTTCTTT. The gene calls are TRBV30 and TRBJ1-1; D is unresolved. From germline, CDR1 is GTSNPN and CDR2 SVGIG (reference sequence). This CDR3 is built from 16 residues. With 2 bases removed from V and 1 base from J, the gap between germline ends came to 17 bases.

This clone occurred a few times. The chain has TRBV6-2 or TRBV6-3 and TRBJ1-5, with 7 bases that match TRBD1. This CDR3 region has 17 residues. The V segment lost 6 bases and the J segment 0 bases; nucleotides outside the gene matches: 11. The germline gives CDR1 MNHEY, CDR2 SVGEGT. This CDR3 reads CASSPRGQIRSNQPQHF. The CDR3 DNA reads as TGTGCCAGCAGCCCCCGGGGACAGATCCGTAGCAATCAGCCCCAGCATTTT.

The chain recombines TRBV19 with TRBJ2-1, with D tentatively TRBD2 (5 bases). Trimming shortened V by 4 bases and J by 0 bases, and 13 bases separated the two germline ends. CDR3 length equals 16 residues. The germline gives CDR1 LNHDA, CDR2 SQIVND (reference sequence). The CDR3, as DNA: TGTGCCAGTAGTACCCATACTAGTGGCTCCTACAATGAGCAGTTCTTC. This gives the protein CASSTHTSGSYNEQFF. The full variable domain, in which reference TRBV19 and TRBJ2-1 provide the parts outside the CDR3, is DGGITQSPKYLFRKEGQNVTLSCEQNLNHDAMYWYRQDPGQGLRLIYYSQIVNDFQKGDIAEGYSVSREKKESFPLTVTSAQKNPTAFYLCASSTHTSGSYNEQFFGPGTRLTVL.

The chain recombines TRBV19 with TRBJ2-6, with D possibly matching TRBD2 (5 bases). Germline V gene lookup returns CDR1 LNHDA and CDR2 SQIVND (reference sequence). V lost 8 bases to trimming and J lost 4 bases, with 15 bases between them. The CDR3 consists of 15 residues. The CDR3 reads CASSYERVGANVLTF. The CDR3, as DNA: TGTGCCAGTTCCTATGAGAGGGTCGGGGCCAACGTCCTGACTTTC.

This sequence joins TRBV18 and TRBJ1-2; D gene unclear. This CDR3 region has 14 residues. The germline V gene encodes CDR1 KGHSH and CDR2 LQKENI. The ends were cut back, 6 bases at V and 0 bases at J, with 11 bases in the middle. CDR3 loop: CASSPGDTNYGYTF. The CDR3 bases are TGTGCCAGCTCCCCCGGTGACACTAACTATGGCTACACCTTC.

This chain joins TRBV2 and TRBJ1-2; 7 bases agree with TRBD1. The CDR3 runs 15 residues. V lost 1 base, J lost 5 bases, and 7 bases stayed unmatched. The germline V gene has CDR1 SNHLY and CDR2 FYNNEI. This CDR3 is CASSEEGGSQYGYTF. Here the CDR3 DNA reads TGTGCCAGCAGTGAAGAAGGGGGCTCTCAATATGGCTACACCTTC.